Presented here are 7 T cell receptor beta chains from one specimen sequenced in a study of blood T cell repertoires in COVID-19. Assay: immunoSEQ multiplex PCR; the TCRdb copy retains only in-frame clones and omits some. The sample consists of 100,000 to 150,000 clones, roughly 90% of them appearing once. Material for sequencing was peripheral blood. These receptors all come from a man over 45 with acute or convalescent COVID-19.

This clone was counted between two and nine times. The genes are TRBV27 and TRBJ1-6; TRBD1 matches at 8 bases. Per the germline V gene, CDR1 is MNHEY and CDR2 is SMNVEV (reference sequence). The junction had 6 bases not matched to a gene; V was cut back by 2 bases and J by 6 bases. This CDR3 region has 16 residues. CDR3 DNA sequence: TGTGCCAGCAGTTTAGGGACAGGTCGACCTAATTCACCCCTCCACTTT. Translating gives CASSLGTGRPNSPLHF.

V gene TRBV5-3 combines with J gene TRBJ1-6; a weak D match, TRBD1 (6 bases). TRBV5-3 counts as an open reading frame of uncertain function. With 1 base removed from V and 9 bases from J, the gap between germline ends came to 14 bases. This CDR3 is built from 15 residues. CDR3 DNA sequence: TGTGCCAGAAGCTTGCCAAGGGGGGGGTCTTCACCCCTCCACTTT. Translated, it gives CARSLPRGGSSPLHF.

This chain joins TRBV7-2 and TRBJ2-7; 10 bases fit TRBD2. This CDR3 has 15 amino acids. With V trimmed by 5 bases and J by 6 bases, 10 bases remained unmatched. The germline gives CDR1 SGHTA, CDR2 FQGNSA. CDR3: CASSPSSGRSLEQYF. The CDR3 DNA reads TGTGCCAGCAGCCCTTCTAGCGGGAGATCCCTCGAGCAGTACTTC.

The chain is built from TRBV6-5 and TRBJ2-2, with 9 bases fitting TRBD1. Germline-derived CDR1 and CDR2 are MNHEY and SVGAGI. The CDR3 contains 14 residues. V shed 6 bases and J 7 bases; nucleotides not matched to a gene: 6. CDR3 coding DNA: TGTGCCAGCAGGGGGACAGGGTCAGGCGGGGAGCTGTTTTTT. Translation gives CASRGTGSGGELFF.

CDR3 sequence (DNA): TGTGCCAGCGCCCCAAGGGACAGCTATGGCTACACCTTC. The encoded protein is CASAPRDSYGYTF. The chain is built from TRBV27 and TRBJ1-2; 7 nucleotides agree with TRBD1. The CDR3 has 13 amino acids. With 8 bases clipped from V and 4 bases from J, the junction kept 7 bases outside the gene matches. Germline-derived CDR1 and CDR2 are MNHEY and SMNVEV (reference sequence).

The chain carries TRBV4-1 and TRBJ2-7, with 7 bases matching TRBD1. From germline, CDR1 is MGHRA and CDR2 YSYEKL. The V gene end was trimmed by 6 bases and the J gene end by 2 bases; junction bases not matched to a gene: 10. This CDR3 has 15 residues. The CDR3 sequence is CASSHRGQWTYEQYF. The CDR3 DNA follows: TGCGCCAGCAGTCACAGGGGCCAGTGGACCTACGAGCAGTACTTC.

This clone appeared a single time. The chain couples TRBV7-8 to TRBJ2-1; 10 positions agree with TRBD2. Trimming cost V 5 bases and J 7 bases; bases outside gene matches: 5. CDR3 length: 14 amino acids. Germline CDR1 reads SGHVS; CDR2 reads FQNEAQ. This chain's CDR3 is CASSIGTSVNEQFF. As DNA, the CDR3 is TGTGCCAGCAGCATCGGGACTAGCGTGAATGAGCAGTTCTTC.